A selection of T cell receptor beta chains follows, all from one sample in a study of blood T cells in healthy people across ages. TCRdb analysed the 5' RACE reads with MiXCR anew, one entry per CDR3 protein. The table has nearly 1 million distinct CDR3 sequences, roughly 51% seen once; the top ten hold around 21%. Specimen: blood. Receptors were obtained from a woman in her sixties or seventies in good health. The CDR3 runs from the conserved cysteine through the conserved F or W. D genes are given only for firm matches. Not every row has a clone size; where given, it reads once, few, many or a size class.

DNA: TGTGCCACCAGTGATTTGCATCAGGGAGACACCGGGGAGCTGTTTTTT
CDR3: CATSDLHQGDTGELFF
size: NA
V: TRBV24-1
D: NA
J: TRBJ2-2

DNA: TGCGCCAGCAGCCAAGATCGGCACAATAATCCACCCCTCCACTTT
CDR3: CASSQDRHNNPPLHF
size: once
V: TRBV4-3
D: NA
J: TRBJ1-6

DNA: TGTGCCAGCAGCCTCCGACCGAGACTAGCGGCGACAGATACGCAGTATTTT
CDR3: CASSLRPRLAATDTQYF
size: NA
V: TRBV4-2
D: TRBD2
J: TRBJ2-3

DNA: TGTGCCAGCACCCCTGGGGAGGGCTCTAACTATGGCTACACCTTC
CDR3: CASTPGEGSNYGYTF
size: NA
V: TRBV12-3/TRBV12-4
D: NA
J: TRBJ1-2

DNA: TGCAGTGCTAGACCTACAGGGGGCCGGGGCTACACCTTC
CDR3: CSARPTGGRGYTF
size: NA
V: TRBV20-1
D: TRBD1
J: TRBJ1-2

DNA: TGTGCCAGCTCCGGAGGACTAGCGGTTCTAATGGCAGATACGCAGTATTTT
CDR3: CASSGGLAVLMADTQYF
size: NA
V: TRBV27
D: TRBD2
J: TRBJ2-3

DNA: TGTGCCAGCAGTCTGGGACGAGCCAAAAACATTCAGTACTTC
CDR3: CASSLGRAKNIQYF
size: many
V: TRBV6-2/TRBV6-3
D: NA
J: TRBJ2-4

DNA: TGCAGTGCCTATTATGACAGGGCGCTCTATGGCTACACCTTC
CDR3: CSAYYDRALYGYTF
size: NA
V: TRBV20-1
D: TRBD1
J: TRBJ1-2

DNA: TGCAGTGCTAGAGGGGGCCTGGGGAACACTGAAGCTTTCTTT
CDR3: CSARGGLGNTEAFF
size: few
V: TRBV20-1
D: NA
J: TRBJ1-1

DNA: TGTGCCAGCTCACCGCGGACTAGCGGGAGGGCCCTCGACACAGATACGCAGTATTTT
CDR3: CASSPRTSGRALDTDTQYF
size: NA
V: TRBV18
D: TRBD2
J: TRBJ2-3

DNA: TGTGCCAGCAGGGGGACAGGCACCTACAACGAGCAGTTCTTC
CDR3: CASRGTGTYNEQFF
size: NA
V: TRBV28
D: TRBD1
J: TRBJ2-1

DNA: TGTGCCAGCAGTTCCCAACGGACTAGCGGGATGGTCGACAATGAGCAGTTCTTC
CDR3: CASSSQRTSGMVDNEQFF
size: NA
V: TRBV12-3/TRBV12-4
D: TRBD2
J: TRBJ2-1

DNA: TGTGCCAGCAGCTTAGGGGCTAGCCCCCAAGAGACCCAGTACTTC
CDR3: CASSLGASPQETQYF
size: NA
V: TRBV7-7
D: NA
J: TRBJ2-5

DNA: TGCGCCAGCAGCTTGATGGGACTAGCGGGAGGGCTGCCATACGAGCAGTACTTC
CDR3: CASSLMGLAGGLPYEQYF
size: NA
V: TRBV5-1
D: TRBD2
J: TRBJ2-7

DNA: TGCAGTGCTAGCAGGGAGACCCAGTTCTTC
CDR3: CSASRETQFF
size: NA
V: TRBV20-1
D: NA
J: TRBJ2-1

DNA: TGTGCCAGCAGTTCAAATTTTGGGTCCTCCTACGAGCAGTACTTC
CDR3: CASSSNFGSSYEQYF
size: NA
V: TRBV27
D: NA
J: TRBJ2-7

DNA: TGCGCCAGCAGCTTGGTAGGACAAGCTAACTATGGCTACACCTTC
CDR3: CASSLVGQANYGYTF
size: NA
V: TRBV5-1
D: NA
J: TRBJ1-2

DNA: TGCGCCAGCAGCTTGGAAGAGTCGGTACCAGAGACCCAGTACTTC
CDR3: CASSLEESVPETQYF
size: NA
V: TRBV5-1
D: NA
J: TRBJ2-5

DNA: TGTGCCAGCAGCCAAGGTTTTAGGTTTTCCTACGAGCAGTACTTC
CDR3: CASSQGFRFSYEQYF
size: NA
V: TRBV3-1
D: NA
J: TRBJ2-7

DNA: TGCAGCGTAGGGCTAGGGAGGTCCTACGAGCAGTACTTC
CDR3: CSVGLGRSYEQYF
size: few
V: TRBV29-1
D: NA
J: TRBJ2-7

DNA: TGTGCCAGCAGCTCAACCTCGGAGTTTCGCGAGCAGTACTTC
CDR3: CASSSTSEFREQYF
size: NA
V: TRBV7-2
D: NA
J: TRBJ2-7

DNA: TGCGCCAGCAGCTTAGGCAACAAAAACATTCAGTACTTC
CDR3: CASSLGNKNIQYF
size: NA
V: TRBV5-1
D: NA
J: TRBJ2-4

DNA: TGTGCCAGCAGCCAAGGGCCCGTGGGGACGAGCACTGAAGCTTTCTTT
CDR3: CASSQGPVGTSTEAFF
size: few
V: TRBV14
D: NA
J: TRBJ1-1

DNA: TGCGCCAGCAGCCCGAACCCTAGCTACGAGCAGTACTTC
CDR3: CASSPNPSYEQYF
size: NA
V: TRBV4-1
D: NA
J: TRBJ2-7

DNA: TGTAGTGCTACCCGGAGTTCCAATGAGCAGTTCTTC
CDR3: CSATRSSNEQFF
size: few
V: TRBV20-1
D: NA
J: TRBJ2-1

DNA: TGCGCCAGCAGCGTTTTTGGGAGCAATGAAAAACTGTTTTTT
CDR3: CASSVFGSNEKLFF
size: NA
V: TRBV5-1
D: NA
J: TRBJ1-4

DNA: TGTGCCAGCGCCAAAATTGGGACTGGCCGCGAGCAGTACTTC
CDR3: CASAKIGTGREQYF
size: once
V: TRBV7-9
D: NA
J: TRBJ2-7

DNA: TGTGCCAGCAGTGAAGGGACGGGAGGCACTGAAGCTTTCTTT
CDR3: CASSEGTGGTEAFF
size: NA
V: TRBV2
D: NA
J: TRBJ1-1

DNA: TGCAGTGCTAGACAGGGGGCAGACTACGAGCAGTACTTC
CDR3: CSARQGADYEQYF
size: few
V: TRBV20-1
D: TRBD1
J: TRBJ2-7

DNA: TGTGCCAGCAGCAGAAAGGGGGAGACCCAGTACTTC
CDR3: CASSRKGETQYF
size: NA
V: TRBV27
D: NA
J: TRBJ2-5

DNA: TGTGCCAGCAGCCGAGACGGCCGGTTCGCAGATACGCAGTATTTT
CDR3: CASSRDGRFADTQYF
size: once
V: TRBV7-7
D: NA
J: TRBJ2-3

DNA: TGCGCCAGCAAGGGTGGCGGAGGGAGCTCCTATAATTCACCCCTCCACTTT
CDR3: CASKGGGGSSYNSPLHF
size: few
V: TRBV4-1
D: NA
J: TRBJ1-6

DNA: TGTGCCAGCAGTTCCACGGTTGGGGCGGGGACAGCCTACGAGCAGTACTTC
CDR3: CASSSTVGAGTAYEQYF
size: NA
V: TRBV6-2/TRBV6-3
D: NA
J: TRBJ2-7

DNA: TGTGCCAGCAGCCCGCCCCCCGTGGGCAATCAGCCCCAGCATTTT
CDR3: CASSPPPVGNQPQHF
size: NA
V: TRBV3-1
D: NA
J: TRBJ1-5

DNA: TGCAGTGCTATCTCACTAGAGGGGTTCTACGAGCAGTACTTC
CDR3: CSAISLEGFYEQYF
size: NA
V: TRBV20-1
D: NA
J: TRBJ2-7

DNA: TGTGCCAGCAGCTTATTGGCAGAAAGCACTGAAGCTTTCTTT
CDR3: CASSLLAESTEAFF
size: NA
V: TRBV11-2
D: NA
J: TRBJ1-1

DNA: TGTGCCAGCAGCTTTAGCAAGTTGGGCAGTTTTCAATCCTACGAGCAGTACTTC
CDR3: CASSFSKLGSFQSYEQYF
size: NA
V: TRBV11-2
D: NA
J: TRBJ2-7

DNA: TGTGCCAGCACACCATCCAGCGGAGACTCTGGGGCCAACGTCCTGACTTTC
CDR3: CASTPSSGDSGANVLTF
size: NA
V: TRBV27
D: NA
J: TRBJ2-6

DNA: TGCGCCAGCAGCCAGGCTTTTTGGGACTCTGGGGCCAACGTCCTGACTTTC
CDR3: CASSQAFWDSGANVLTF
size: few
V: TRBV4-3
D: NA
J: TRBJ2-6

DNA: TGTGCCATCAGTGAGGGGAGACTCACAGATACGCAGTATTTT
CDR3: CAISEGRLTDTQYF
size: few
V: TRBV10-3
D: NA
J: TRBJ2-3

DNA: TGTGCCAGCAGCCGAGGGGTCGGGGAAGAGACCCAGTACTTC
CDR3: CASSRGVGEETQYF
size: few
V: TRBV4-2
D: NA
J: TRBJ2-5

DNA: TGCAGCGTTGAAGGTCGCCCAGCGGGAGAGTCTGGTAACTACGAGCAGTACTTC
CDR3: CSVEGRPAGESGNYEQYF
size: NA
V: TRBV29-1
D: TRBD2
J: TRBJ2-7

DNA: TGTGCCAGCTCACCAGGCCCTAAAGACACTGAAGCTTTCTTT
CDR3: CASSPGPKDTEAFF
size: NA
V: TRBV18
D: NA
J: TRBJ1-1

DNA: TGCAGTGCTGTTAGCGGGAGGACGTACGAGCAGTACTTC
CDR3: CSAVSGRTYEQYF
size: few
V: TRBV20-1
D: TRBD2
J: TRBJ2-7

DNA: TGTGCCAGCAGTTCCGCACATGGGGGTAACTATGGCTACACCTTC
CDR3: CASSSAHGGNYGYTF
size: NA
V: TRBV12-3/TRBV12-4
D: NA
J: TRBJ1-2

DNA: TGTGCCAGCAGTTTATTTGGGGGAGGGCGAGAGACCCAGTACTTC
CDR3: CASSLFGGGRETQYF
size: NA
V: TRBV28
D: TRBD2
J: TRBJ2-5